The present T cell receptor (beta chain) was sequenced within a study of regulatory T cells in long-lasting Graves disease. CDR3 size: 14 residues. Germline CDR1 reads SGHVS; CDR2 reads FQNEAQ. V shed 5 bases and J shed 5 bases, with 15 bases lying between them. This clonotype was seen many times. Construction of TCR beta libraries relied on iRepertoire HTBI primers and on Arm-PCR targeting CDR3 regions. TCRdb reprocessed the multiplex PCR reads with MiXCR, giving one entry per CDR3 protein. The repertoire consists of roughly 400,000 distinct CDR3 sequences, with 21% occurring once and the leading ten covering 14%. The time point denotes: persistent/refractory GD, antithyroid drugs over 5 years with positive TRAb. With RNA extracted from PBMCs as input, the TCR library was made.

The chain has TRBV7-8 and TRBJ2-5; no clear D. The sample was peripheral blood mononuclear cells (PBMCs), taken when the disease was refractory, from a patient treated with antithyroid drugs. The clonotype originates from a female donor with Graves disease. In DNA form, the CDR3 reads TGTGCCAGCAGCCTCCTCGGCCCGAAGGAGACCCAGTACTTC. This translates into CASSLLGPKETQYF.